The present TCR beta chain was sequenced within a study of molecular identifiers for immune sequencing clone quantification. Preparation of naive CD8 libraries involved 20,000 to 1,000,000 sorted cells and 10%, 30% or 50% RNA. Isolation of naive CD8 T cells was achieved by sorting on a CD8+CD4-CCR7+CD45RA+ phenotype. After removal of 4 bases from V and 9 bases from J, the junction contained 15 bases not matched to a gene. The CDR3 is 16 residues long. Germline V gene data show CDR1 as MNHEY and CDR2 as SMNVEV (reference sequence). Both previously described methods and listed TCR primers were employed to make bulk TCR libraries. TCRdb recomputed calls from the PCR reads with MiXCR, one row per CDR3 protein. The table records some 89,000 distinct CDR3 sequences, roughly a quarter of them present only once.

Input material: naive CD8+ T cells from blood, with Jurkat cell RNA spiked in. This sample's subset: FACS-sorted CD8+CD4-CCR7+CD45RA+ naive T cells. The sequence was collected from a human donor in good health. Some libraries in this study had Jurkat cell RNA spiked in. The V call is TRBV27, the J call TRBJ2-4; TRBD1 matches 7 bases. CDR3 sequence reads: CASSSRQGPYIIIQYF. The CDR3 bases are TGTGCCAGCAGTTCGCGACAGGGCCCCTACATTATCATTCAGTACTTC.